A selection of T cell receptor beta chains follows, all from one sample in a study of blood T cell repertoires in COVID-19. Profiling relied on immunoSEQ multiplex PCR, and the TCRdb table lists in-frame clones only, not all of them. The table shows approximately 390,000 clones, with around 87% occurring only once. Sequencing was done on a sample of peripheral blood. These receptors were taken from a man in his late teens or twenties with active or convalescent COVID-19. Each CDR3 is given with its conserved first and last residue. A D gene is named only where the DNA matches it firmly. Clone size, where shown, is once, few, many, or a class for clones that have expanded.

d_call j_call clone_size v_call cdr3_aa cdr3_nt
NA TRBJ1-5 NA TRBV7-8 CASSLVAGGSNQPQHF TGTGCCAGCAGCCTAGTGGCAGGTGGCAGCAATCAGCCCCAGCATTTT
NA TRBJ2-7 NA TRBV7-9 CASGRGTPYEQYF TGTGCCAGCGGGCGCGGGACCCCCTACGAGCAGTACTTC
NA TRBJ2-2 NA TRBV18 CASSLSSGELFF TGTGCCAGCTCACTATCTAGCGGGGAGCTGTTTTTT
TRBD1 TRBJ1-5 NA TRBV6-5 CATKGGTANQPQHF TGTGCCACCAAAGGTGGGACAGCCAATCAGCCCCAGCATTTT
NA TRBJ1-3 NA TRBV5-1 CASSLPTSSGNTIYF TGCGCCAGCAGCTTACCCACGAGCTCTGGAAACACCATATATTTT
NA TRBJ2-5 NA TRBV25-1 CASSAFISKETQYF TGTGCCAGCAGTGCTTTTATTTCTAAAGAGACCCAGTACTTC
TRBD1 TRBJ2-3 NA TRBV6-5 CASSRQGVSTDTQYF TGTGCCAGCAGTAGACAGGGGGTGAGCACAGATACGCAGTATTTT
NA TRBJ2-7 NA TRBV29-1 CSVGSGSLLEQYF TGCAGCGTTGGTTCAGGATCCCTTTTGGAGCAGTACTTC
TRBD2 TRBJ2-3 NA TRBV6-6 CASSPPRTSGSTDTQYF TGTGCCAGCAGTCCCCCAAGGACTAGCGGTAGCACAGATACGCAGTATTTT
NA TRBJ2-1 once TRBV18 CASSPFFSGRSNEQFF TGTGCCAGCTCACCCTTCTTTTCCGGGAGAAGCAATGAGCAGTTCTTC
TRBD1 TRBJ2-4 NA TRBV28 CASSPRLKGTGGSLAKNIQYF TGTGCCAGCAGTCCCAGGTTAAAAGGGACAGGGGGTTCTTTAGCCAAAAACATTCAGTACTTC
NA TRBJ1-5 NA TRBV19 CASTPGETQPQHF TGTGCCAGTACCCCGGGAGAGACTCAGCCCCAGCATTTT
TRBD1 TRBJ1-4 NA TRBV19 CASSLIILGTDNEKLFF TGTGCCAGTAGTCTCATAATTCTAGGGACAGACAATGAAAAACTGTTTTTT
NA TRBJ2-1 NA TRBV7-2 CASSLGLANYNEQFF TGTGCCAGCAGCTTAGGTCTAGCGAACTACAATGAGCAGTTCTTC
NA TRBJ2-1 NA TRBV4-3 CASSQEYRSIEQFF TGCGCCAGCAGCCAAGAATACCGGTCTATTGAGCAGTTCTTC
TRBD1 TRBJ1-1 NA TRBV5-1 CASSKDRGGTEAFF TGCGCCAGCAGCAAGGACAGGGGTGGCACTGAAGCTTTCTTT
NA TRBJ1-1 NA TRBV10-3 CAIRPSGSGGTEAFF TGTGCCATCAGACCATCAGGGTCCGGGGGCACTGAAGCTTTCTTT